This entry features one TCR beta chain sequence. This sample was taken from a study of blood T cell repertoires in COVID-19. Study in general: Samples came from the United States, Italy and Spain, spanning acute and convalescent COVID-19. From T cells, B-cell-depleted T cells, or PBMCs came the material, which was cDNA or gDNA.

Measured with immunoSEQ multiplex PCR; TCRdb has only the in-frame clones, and not every one. The data show roughly 55,000 clones, with about 90% seen just once and 6% to 8.5% held by the top ten. Looked up from germline, CDR1 is KGHDR and CDR2 is SFDVKD. V was clipped by 4 bases and J by 4 bases; unmatched bases: 15. There are 19 residues in the CDR3. The source is a man in his fifties or sixties with active or convalescent COVID-19. The sequenced sample consisted of peripheral blood. This chain links TRBV24-1 with TRBJ2-3, with TRBD2 matching 11 bases. The CDR3 region has the DNA TGTGCCACCAGTGACCGCCGAGCGGCTAGCGGGGGGCCCTCAGATACGCAGTATTTT. Translating it yields CATSDRRAASGGPSDTQYF.